The T cell receptor (beta chain) under discussion was sequenced for a study of blood T cell repertoires in COVID-19. Only in-frame clones appear in the TCRdb table, and some are missing; sequencing was by immunoSEQ multiplex PCR. The table shows some 85,000 clones, with more than 75% occurring only once. The sequence was obtained from a woman aged 80 or over with active or convalescent COVID-19. The sample was peripheral blood.

As DNA, the CDR3 is TGTGCCAGCAGCCTCCGGGACATCCCCGGCAACGAGCAGTACTTC. Translation: CASSLRDIPGNEQYF. The J gene is TRBJ2-7, the V gene TRBV28; D may be TRBD1 (6 bases). This CDR3 is 15 amino acids long. Per germline, CDR1 MDHEN and CDR2 SYDVKM. The V gene lost 6 bases and the J gene lost 5 bases, with 20 bases spanning the gap.